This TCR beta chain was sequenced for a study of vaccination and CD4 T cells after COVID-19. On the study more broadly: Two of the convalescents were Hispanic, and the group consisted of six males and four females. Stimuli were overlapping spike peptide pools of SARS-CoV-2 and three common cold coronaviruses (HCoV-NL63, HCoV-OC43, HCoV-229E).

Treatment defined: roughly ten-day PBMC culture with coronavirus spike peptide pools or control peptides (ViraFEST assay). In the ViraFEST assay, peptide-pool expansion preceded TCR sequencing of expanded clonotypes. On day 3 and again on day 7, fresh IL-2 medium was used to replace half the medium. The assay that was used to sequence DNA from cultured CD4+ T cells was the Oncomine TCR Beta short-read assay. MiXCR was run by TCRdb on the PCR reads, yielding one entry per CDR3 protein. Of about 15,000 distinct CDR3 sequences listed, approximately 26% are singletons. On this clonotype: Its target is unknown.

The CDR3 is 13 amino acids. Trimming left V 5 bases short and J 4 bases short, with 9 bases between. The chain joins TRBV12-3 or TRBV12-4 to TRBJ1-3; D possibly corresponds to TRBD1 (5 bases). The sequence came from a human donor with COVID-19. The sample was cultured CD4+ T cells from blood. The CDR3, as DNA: TGTGCCAGCAGTACTGGGACGGGAAACACCATATATTTT. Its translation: CASSTGTGNTIYF.